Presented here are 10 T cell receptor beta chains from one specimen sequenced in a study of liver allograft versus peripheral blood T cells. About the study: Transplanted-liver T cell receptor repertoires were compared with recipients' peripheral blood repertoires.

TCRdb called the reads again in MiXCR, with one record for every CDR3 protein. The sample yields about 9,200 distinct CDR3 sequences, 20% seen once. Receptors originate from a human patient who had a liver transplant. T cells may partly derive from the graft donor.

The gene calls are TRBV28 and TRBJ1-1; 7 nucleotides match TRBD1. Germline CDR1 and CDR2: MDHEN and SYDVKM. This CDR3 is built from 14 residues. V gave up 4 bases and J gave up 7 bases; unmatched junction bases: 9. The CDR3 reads CASSSQGTAIEAFF. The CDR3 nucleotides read TGTGCCAGCAGTTCTCAAGGGACAGCGATTGAAGCTTTCTTT.

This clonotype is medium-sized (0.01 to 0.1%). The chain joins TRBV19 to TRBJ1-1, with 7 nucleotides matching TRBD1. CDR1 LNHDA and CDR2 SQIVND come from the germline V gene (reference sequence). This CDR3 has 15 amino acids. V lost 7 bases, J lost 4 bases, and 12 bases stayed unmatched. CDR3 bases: TGTGCCAGTACCCCCCCCCGACAGGGTTCCACTGAAGCTTTCTTT. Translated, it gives CASTPPRQGSTEAFF.

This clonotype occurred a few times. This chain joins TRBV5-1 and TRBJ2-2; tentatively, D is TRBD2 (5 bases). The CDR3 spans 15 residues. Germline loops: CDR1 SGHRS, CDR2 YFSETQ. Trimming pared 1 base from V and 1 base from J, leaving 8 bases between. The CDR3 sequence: CASSLISVNTGELFF. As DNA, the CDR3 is TGCGCCAGCAGCTTGATTAGCGTGAACACCGGGGAGCTGTTTTTT.

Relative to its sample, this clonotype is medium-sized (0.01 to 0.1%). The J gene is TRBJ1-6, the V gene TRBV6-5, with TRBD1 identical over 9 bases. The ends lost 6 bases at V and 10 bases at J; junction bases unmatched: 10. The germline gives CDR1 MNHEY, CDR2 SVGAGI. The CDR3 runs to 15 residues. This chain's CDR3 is CASSLIQGADSPLHF. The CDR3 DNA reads TGTGCCAGCAGCCTAATACAGGGGGCGGACTCACCCCTCCACTTT.

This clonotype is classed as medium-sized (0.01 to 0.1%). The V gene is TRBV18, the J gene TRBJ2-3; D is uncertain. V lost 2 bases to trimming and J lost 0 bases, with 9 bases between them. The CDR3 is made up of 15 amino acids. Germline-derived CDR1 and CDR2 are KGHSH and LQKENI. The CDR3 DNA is TGTGCCAGCTCACCATCAGAAACTAGCACAGATACGCAGTATTTT. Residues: CASSPSETSTDTQYF.

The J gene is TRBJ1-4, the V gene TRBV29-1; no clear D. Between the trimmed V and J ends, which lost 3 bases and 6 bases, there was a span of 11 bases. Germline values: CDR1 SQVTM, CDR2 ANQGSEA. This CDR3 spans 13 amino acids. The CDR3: CSVDLTGDEKLFF. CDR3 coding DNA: TGCAGCGTTGATCTGACGGGTGATGAAAAACTGTTTTTT.

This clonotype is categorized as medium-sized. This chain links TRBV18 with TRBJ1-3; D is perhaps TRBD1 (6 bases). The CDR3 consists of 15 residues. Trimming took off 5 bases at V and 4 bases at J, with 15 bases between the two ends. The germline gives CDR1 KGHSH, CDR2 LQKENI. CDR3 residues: CASSTRQDIGNTIYF. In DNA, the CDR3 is TGTGCCAGCTCAACCCGACAGGACATAGGAAACACCATATATTTT.

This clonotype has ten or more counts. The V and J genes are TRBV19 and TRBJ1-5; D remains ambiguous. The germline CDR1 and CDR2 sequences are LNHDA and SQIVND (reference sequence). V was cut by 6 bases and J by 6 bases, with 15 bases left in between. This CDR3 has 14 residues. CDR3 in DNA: TGTGCCAGTAGCCGGGGAGTATCGAGTCAGCCCCAGCATTTT. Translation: CASSRGVSSQPQHF.

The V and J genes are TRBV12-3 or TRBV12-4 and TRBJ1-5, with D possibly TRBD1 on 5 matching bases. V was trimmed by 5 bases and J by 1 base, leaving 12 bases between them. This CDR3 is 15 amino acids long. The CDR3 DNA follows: TGTGCCAGCAGTCCAGCGGGGGGGAGCAATCAGCCCCAGCATTTT. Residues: CASSPAGGSNQPQHF.

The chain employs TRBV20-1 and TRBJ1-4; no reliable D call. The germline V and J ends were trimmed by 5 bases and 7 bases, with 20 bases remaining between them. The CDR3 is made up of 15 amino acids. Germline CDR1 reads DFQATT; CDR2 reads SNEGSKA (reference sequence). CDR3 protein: CSASPRVDKGEKLFF. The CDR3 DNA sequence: TGCAGTGCTTCCCCCCGCGTCGATAAGGGTGAAAAACTGTTTTTT.